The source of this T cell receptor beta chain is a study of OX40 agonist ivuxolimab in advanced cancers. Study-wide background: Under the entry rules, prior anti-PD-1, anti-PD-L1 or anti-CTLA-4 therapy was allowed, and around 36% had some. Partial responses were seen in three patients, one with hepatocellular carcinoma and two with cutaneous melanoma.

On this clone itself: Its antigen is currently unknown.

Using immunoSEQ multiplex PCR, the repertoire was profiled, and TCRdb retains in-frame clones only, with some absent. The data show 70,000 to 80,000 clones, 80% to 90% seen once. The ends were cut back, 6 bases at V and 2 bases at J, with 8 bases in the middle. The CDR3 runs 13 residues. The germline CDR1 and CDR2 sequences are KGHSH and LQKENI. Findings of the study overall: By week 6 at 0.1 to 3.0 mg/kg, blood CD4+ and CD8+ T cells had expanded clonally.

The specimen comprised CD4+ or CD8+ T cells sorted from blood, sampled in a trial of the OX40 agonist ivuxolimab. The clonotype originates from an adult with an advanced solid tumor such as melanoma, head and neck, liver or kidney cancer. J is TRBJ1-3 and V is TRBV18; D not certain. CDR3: CASSLGTGNTIYF. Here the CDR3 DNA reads TGTGCCAGCTCCCTCGGCACTGGAAACACCATATATTTT.